One and the same sample provided the 8 T cell receptor beta chains below, sequenced in a study of post-analysis software for immune sequencing data. Study findings and constraints: Included in a set of a few TRBV segments more frequent in patients than controls were TRBV5-6, TRBV5-1 and TRBV20-1.

No antigen has been identified for these receptors. Unique molecular identifiers were carried by the TCR beta cDNA libraries. TCRdb reanalysed the PCR reads using MiXCR and keeps one entry per CDR3 protein. The sample carries some 450,000 distinct CDR3 sequences, roughly 45% recorded once. The sequenced sample consisted of blood. These receptors came from a girl between 10 and 17 years old with multiple sclerosis.

The gene calls are TRBV20-1 and TRBJ2-1; 7 bases agree with TRBD2. The J segment lost 10 bases and the V segment lost 2 bases, leaving 11 bases of the junction unmatched. Germline assignment: CDR1 DFQATT and CDR2 SNEGSKA (reference sequence). CDR3 length: 14 amino acids. CDR3 DNA sequence: TGCAGTGCTAGAAGCCCTAGCGGAATAAACGAGCAGTTCTTC. This gives the protein CSARSPSGINEQFF.

This clonotype was counted between two and nine times. The chain recombines TRBV29-1 with TRBJ1-2, with a tentative D call TRBD1 (6 bases). Trimming took 4 bases from V and 1 from J, leaving 10 bases between them. The CDR3 covers 13 residues. Germline lookup yields CDR1 SQVTM and CDR2 ANQGSEA. The CDR3 loop is CSVGRGSNYGYTF. DNA of the CDR3: TGCAGCGTTGGCAGGGGTAGTAACTATGGCTACACCTTC.

This clonotype was counted only a few times. The chain is built from TRBV6-6 and TRBJ2-6; D gene uncertain. This CDR3 region has 13 residues. Germline CDR1 MNHNY, CDR2 SVGAGI (reference sequence). Between the trimmed V and J ends, which lost 2 bases and 4 bases, there was a span of 3 bases. The CDR3 is CASSYGGANVLTF. The CDR3 region has the DNA TGTGCCAGCAGTTACGGCGGGGCCAACGTCCTGACTTTC.

V is TRBV3-1 and J is TRBJ2-4; D tentatively fits TRBD1 or TRBD2 (5 bases each). The CDR3 runs 16 residues. V was pared by 7 bases and J by 4 bases, with 20 bases between. CDR1 and CDR2 from the germline V gene are LGHDT and YNNKEL (reference sequence). The CDR3 DNA sequence: TGTGCCAGCATCCATCGGAGGACATACTTAAAAAACATTCAGTACTTC. It translates to CASIHRRTYLKNIQYF.

The V call is TRBV29-1, the J call TRBJ2-7; D call uncertain. The CDR3 sequence is 11 residues long. Germline V lookup: CDR1 SQVTM, CDR2 ANQGSEA. Trimming pared 7 bases from V and 4 bases from J, leaving 11 bases between. The CDR3 DNA reads as TGCAGCGGACGTGAGGATTACGAGCAGTACTTC. It translates to CSGREDYEQYF.

This clonotype was seen at least ten times. The V and J genes are TRBV12-3 or TRBV12-4 and TRBJ2-1, with 8 bases fitting TRBD2. V lost 6 bases, J lost 2 bases, and 6 bases stayed unmatched. This CDR3 has 15 amino acids. DNA for the CDR3: TGTGCCAGCAGACCGTTAGCGGGACCCTACAATGAGCAGTTCTTC. Its protein product is CASRPLAGPYNEQFF.

This clonotype occurred a few times. This rearrangement joins TRBV5-1 to TRBJ2-7; the D is unclear. CDR1 SGHRS and CDR2 YFSETQ come from the germline V gene. Deletions cut 4 bases from V and 0 bases from J, with 11 bases between. This CDR3 comprises 14 residues. The CDR3 spells CASSPDGDSYEQYF. As DNA, the CDR3 is TGCGCCAGCAGCCCCGATGGGGACTCCTACGAGCAGTACTTC.

This clonotype has only a few counts. The chain carries TRBV20-1 and TRBJ2-5; TRBD2 matches at 11 bases. CDR3 length equals 14 residues. The V gene's germline CDR1 is DFQATT and CDR2 SNEGSKA (reference sequence). Trimming cost V 5 bases and J 2 bases; bases outside gene matches: 4. DNA for the CDR3: TGCAGTGCTGGGACTAGCGGCCGACAAGAGACCCAGTACTTC. Its protein product is CSAGTSGRQETQYF.